The 19 T cell receptor beta chains below all came from one sample that was sequenced in a study of cytomegalovirus exposure and HLA in healthy donors. The primer mix had 60 Vbeta and 13 Jbeta primers. Some clones are missing from TCRdb's copy, which holds only in-frame ones; the method was immunoSEQ multiplex PCR. The data hold about 190,000 clones, with approximately 80% observed a single time. Input material: PBMCs. Receptors originate from a woman aged 30 to 39 in good health and CMV-seronegative.

The chain is built from TRBV29-1 and TRBJ2-7, with TRBD2 as a possible D gene (5 bases). The V and J ends lost 5 bases and 1 base respectively, with 12 bases between them. The CDR3 sequence is 13 residues long. From germline, CDR1 is SQVTM and CDR2 ANQGSEA. CDR3 sequence reads: CSVFRTGSYEQYF. As DNA, the CDR3 is TGCAGCGTTTTTAGGACTGGTTCCTACGAGCAGTACTTC.

This chain uses TRBV19 with TRBJ2-3, with 8 bases matching TRBD2. With 5 bases clipped from V and 3 bases from J, the junction kept 4 bases outside the gene matches. This CDR3 spans 14 amino acids. Germline CDR1 is LNHDA and CDR2 is SQIVND (reference sequence). As DNA, the CDR3 is TGTGCCAGTAGTCTTCGGGGGGGGACAGATACGCAGTATTTT. Translated: CASSLRGGTDTQYF.

The chain employs TRBV6-4 and TRBJ2-7; 10 bases align to TRBD1. J gave up 4 bases and V 2 bases, and 5 bases lay outside the gene matches. The CDR3 covers 15 residues. From germline, CDR1 is MRHNA and CDR2 SNTAGT. The CDR3 DNA reads TGTGCCAGCAGTGACACCTCGGGACAGGGGTACGAGCAGTACTTC. This translates into CASSDTSGQGYEQYF.

This chain uses TRBV19 with TRBJ1-5; D is possibly TRBD1 (6 bases). The CDR3 is made up of 13 amino acids. Trimming cost V 7 bases and J 2 bases, with 9 bases left between them. Looked up from germline, CDR1 is LNHDA and CDR2 is SQIVND (reference sequence). The CDR3 DNA reads TGTGCCAGTATATCAGGGGGCAATCAGCCCCAGCATTTT. This gives the protein CASISGGNQPQHF.

The chain has TRBV7-9 and TRBJ2-7; D is perhaps TRBD1 (5 bases). Trimming removed 5 bases from V and 5 bases from J, with 13 bases in between. This CDR3 has 13 residues. Germline values: CDR1 SEHNR, CDR2 FQNEAQ (reference sequence). The CDR3 here is CASSTQGVHEQYF. The CDR3 bases are TGTGCCAGCAGCACTCAGGGTGTCCACGAGCAGTACTTC.

The CDR3, as DNA: TGTGCCAGCAGTGAAGGCGAGGCGGGGAATGGCTACACCTTC. Protein sequence: CASSEGEAGNGYTF. The chain uses TRBV6-1 and TRBJ1-2; D is ambiguous. CDR1 MNHNS and CDR2 SASEGT come from the germline V gene. The length of the CDR3 is 14 residues. V was pared by 1 base and J by 6 bases, with 12 bases between.

This clone was recorded a few times. This chain joins TRBV18 and TRBJ2-7; a possible D gene is TRBD1 (5 bases). V lost 6 bases and J 1 base, leaving 16 bases between the germline ends. CDR1 and CDR2 from the germline V gene are KGHSH and LQKENI. The CDR3 is 15 amino acids. The chain's CDR3 is CASSPVGPGSYEQYF. The CDR3 nucleotides are TGTGCCAGCTCTCCGGTGGGCCCAGGGTCCTACGAGCAGTACTTC.

This chain connects TRBV27 to TRBJ2-3, with 7 positions matching TRBD2. Germline V gene data show CDR1 as MNHEY and CDR2 as SMNVEV (reference sequence). CDR3 length: 18 residues. J gave up 0 bases and V 2 bases, and 11 bases lay outside the gene matches. The chain's CDR3 is CASSLGGGERGSTDTQYF. The CDR3 nucleotides are TGTGCCAGCAGTTTAGGGGGTGGGGAGCGGGGTAGCACAGATACGCAGTATTTT.

This chain joins TRBV7-3 and TRBJ2-1, with 10 positions matching TRBD2. In germline, CDR1 is SGHTA, CDR2 FQGTGA. V gave up 1 base and J gave up 5 bases; unmatched junction bases: 8. The CDR3 is made up of 17 amino acids. The CDR3 nucleotides read TGTGCCAGCAGCTTAAGGGTGACTAGCGGGCTAAACAATGAGCAGTTCTTC. It codes for CASSLRVTSGLNNEQFF.

This sequence joins TRBV5-1 and TRBJ1-1; D is undetermined. V was clipped by 0 bases and J by 4 bases, with 10 bases between them. The CDR3 has 14 residues. CDR1 is SGHRS, CDR2 YFSETQ, per germline. CDR3 nucleotide sequence: TGCGCCAGCAGCTTGGCGGGTACGAGCACTGAAGCTTTCTTT. This encodes CASSLAGTSTEAFF. The entire variable domain, with the rest obtained from reference TRBV5-1 and TRBJ1-1, is as follows: KAGVTQTPRYLIKTRGQQVTLSCSPISGHRSVSWYQQTPGQGLQFLFEYFSETQRNKGNFPGRFSGRQFSNSRSEMNVSTLELGDSALYLCASSLAGTSTEAFFGQGTRLTVV.

The chain links TRBV6-5 to TRBJ2-7, with TRBD1 matching 10 bases. The V gene's germline CDR1 is MNHEY and CDR2 SVGAGI. CDR3 length: 15 amino acids. Trimming removed 4 bases from V and 6 bases from J; junction bases left unmatched: 9. This CDR3 reads CASSSTDRGRREQYF. CDR3 nucleotide sequence: TGTGCCAGCAGTTCTACTGACAGGGGGCGCCGCGAGCAGTACTTC.

This clone was observed a single time. The gene calls are TRBV7-2 and TRBJ2-5, with D possibly being TRBD1 (6 bases). This CDR3 spans 14 amino acids. CDR1 and CDR2 from the germline V gene are SGHTA and FQGNSA. The V end was cut by 1 base, the J end by 5 bases, with 11 bases between. For the CDR3, the DNA is TGTGCCAGCAGCTTAGTTGGGGGCAGTGAGACCCAGTACTTC. Encoded protein: CASSLVGGSETQYF.

This clone appeared a few times. V and J are TRBV12-5 and TRBJ2-2; D is uncertain. Between the trimmed V and J ends, which lost 0 bases and 2 bases, there was a span of 13 bases. From germline, CDR1 is LGHNT and CDR2 FRNRAP. CDR3 length: 17 amino acids. CDR3 residues: CASGLVTIASNTGELFF. In DNA form, the CDR3 reads TGTGCTAGTGGTTTGGTTACTATTGCGTCAAACACCGGGGAGCTGTTTTTT. Full variable domain (remainder filled in from reference TRBV12-5 and TRBJ2-2): DARVTQTPRHKVTEMGQEVTMRCQPILGHNTVFWYRQTMMQGLELLAYFRNRAPLDDSGMPKDRFSAEMPDATLATLKIQPSEPRDSAVYFCASGLVTIASNTGELFFGEGSRLTVL.

This chain uses TRBV5-4 with TRBJ2-2; 8 positions agree with TRBD1. CDR3 size: 15 residues. The trim removed 3 bases at V and 4 bases at J, leaving 5 bases unmatched. Germline values: CDR1 SGHNT, CDR2 YYREEE (reference sequence). CDR3 nucleotides: TGTGCCAGCAGCTCCGGGACAGGCGTCACCGGGGAGCTGTTTTTT. Translation gives CASSSGTGVTGELFF.

The chain links TRBV7-2 to TRBJ2-7, with 11 bases aligning to TRBD2. The junction had 4 bases not matched to a gene; V was cut back by 3 bases and J by 0 bases. The CDR3 covers 16 residues. CDR1 and CDR2 from the germline V gene are SGHTA and FQGNSA. In DNA form, the CDR3 reads TGTGCCAGCAGCTTTAGCGGGGGGGTGCCCTCCTACGAGCAGTACTTC. Translation: CASSFSGGVPSYEQYF.

The chain links TRBV23-1 to TRBJ2-7, with 10 bases identical to TRBD1. TRBV23-1 is identified as an open reading frame with a role that is uncertain. Trimming at V came to 3 bases and at J to 6 bases, leaving 5 bases not matched to a gene. This CDR3 spans 14 amino acids. The CDR3: CASSQPDRGCEQYF. In DNA form, the CDR3 reads TGCGCCAGCAGTCAGCCGGACAGGGGGTGCGAGCAGTACTTC.

J is TRBJ2-3 and V is TRBV6-4, with 11 positions matching TRBD2. Germline CDR1 MRHNA, CDR2 SNTAGT. Losses at the gene ends were 6 bases for V and 6 bases for J; bases not matched to a gene: 20. The CDR3 is made up of 19 amino acids. The CDR3 DNA follows: TGTGCCAGCAGCCAACTAGCGGGAGTATTAAACGGAATTAGGGATACGCAGTATTTT. Its protein is CASSQLAGVLNGIRDTQYF.

This clone appeared a single time. This chain connects TRBV11-3 to TRBJ1-1; D uncertain. In germline, CDR1 is SGHNT, CDR2 YENEEA. V lost 5 bases, J lost 0 bases, and 28 bases lay in between. This CDR3 region has 20 residues. In nucleotides, the CDR3 is TGTGCCAGCAGCAGATTGTTAGCCCAGGAGGCAGGAAGAATGAACACTGAAGCTTTCTTT. Amino acid sequence: CASSRLLAQEAGRMNTEAFF.

The gene calls are TRBV4-2 and TRBJ2-1; TRBD2 matches 12 bases. After removal of 3 bases from V and 13 bases from J, the junction contained 16 bases not matched to a gene. The germline V gene has CDR1 LGHNA and CDR2 YNFKEQ. This CDR3 contains 17 residues. The CDR3 DNA follows: TGTGCCAGCAGCCAGTCGCTAGCGGGGGGGCTGCTTCAGCTCCAGTTCTTC. Translating gives CASSQSLAGGLLQLQFF.